The 19 T cell receptor beta chains below all came from one sample that was sequenced in a study of Ad26.COV2.S vaccination and SARS-CoV-2 variants. The treatment was: around 19 received Ad26.COV2.S at low or high dose, single or two shots; 5 received placebo; per-sample allocation not given. The study sampled participants on day 63 after the first vaccine or placebo injection. Profiling relied on immunoSEQ multiplex PCR, and the TCRdb table lists in-frame clones only, not all of them. The sample includes 330,000 or so clones, about 90% of them seen just once. Sequenced material: peripheral blood, taken in a trial of Ad26.COV2.S vaccine versus placebo. These receptor sequences come from a person between 18 and 65 years old who received the Ad26.COV2.S COVID-19 vaccine or a placebo.

The chain has TRBV5-6 and TRBJ1-2; a weak D match, TRBD1 (5 bases). Trimming stripped 4 bases from V and 6 bases from J, with 13 bases between. Germline CDR1 and CDR2: SGHDT and YYEEEE. The CDR3 is made up of 13 amino acids. The CDR3 reads CASSPGRGDGYTF. CDR3 nucleotide sequence: TGTGCCAGCAGCCCCGGAAGGGGAGATGGCTACACCTTC.

J is TRBJ2-2 and V is TRBV9, with a weak D call TRBD2 (5 bases). Germline lookup yields CDR1 SGDLS and CDR2 YYNGEE. This CDR3 has 13 residues. Trimming left V 4 bases short and J 5 bases short, with 9 bases between. The CDR3 region has the DNA TGTGCCAGCAGCCCCCTAGCTACCGGGGAGCTGTTTTTT. The encoded protein is CASSPLATGELFF.

In DNA form, the CDR3 reads TGTGCCAGCAGCCCTACCCTTAGCGGGAGTACACTCGGGGAGCTGTTTTTT. It codes for CASSPTLSGSTLGELFF. The gene calls are TRBV14 and TRBJ2-2; 9 positions agree with TRBD2. The V gene's germline CDR1 is SGHDN and CDR2 FVKESK. The CDR3 is made up of 17 amino acids. The V gene end was trimmed by 4 bases and the J gene end by 7 bases; junction bases not matched to a gene: 13.

As DNA, the CDR3 is TGCGCCAGCAGTGATCTTCACTACAATGAGCAGTTCTTC. Protein sequence: CASSDLHYNEQFF. The J gene is TRBJ2-1, the V gene TRBV10-1; D uncertain. The V and J ends lost 3 bases and 3 bases respectively, with 6 bases between them. CDR1 and CDR2 (germline): WNHNN, SYGVQD (reference sequence). The CDR3 has 13 amino acids.

The chain carries TRBV15 and TRBJ1-1; TRBD1 matches 7 bases. Germline CDR1 reads LNHNV; CDR2 reads YYDKDF (reference sequence). V lost 1 base and J lost 4; bases outside the gene matches: 6. The length of the CDR3 is 15 residues. CDR3 bases: TGTGCCACCAGCAGAGGTGGACAGGTCGGCACTGAAGCTTTCTTT. Translating it yields CATSRGGQVGTEAFF.

This chain's CDR3 is CASSPYPPSGQPYNEQFF. The CDR3 DNA reads as TGTGCCAGCAGCCCTTACCCTCCTAGCGGGCAACCCTACAATGAGCAGTTCTTC. V is TRBV7-3 and J is TRBJ2-1, with 8 bases that match TRBD2. Per the germline V gene, CDR1 is SGHTA and CDR2 is FQGTGA. This CDR3 is built from 18 residues. Trimming at V came to 5 bases and at J to 2 bases, leaving 14 bases not matched to a gene.

V and J are TRBV4-3 and TRBJ2-1; 12 nucleotides align to TRBD2. Germline CDR1 is LGHNA and CDR2 is YSLEER. J gave up 9 bases and V 4 bases, and 16 bases lay outside the gene matches. CDR3 length: 18 amino acids. The CDR3 DNA follows: TGCGCCAGCAGCCTGCACCTCGGGACTAGCGGGCTCGAGGTTGAGCAGTTCTTC. It encodes CASSLHLGTSGLEVEQFF.

The rearrangement links TRBV7-9 to TRBJ2-3; 7 bases map to TRBD2. The CDR3 has 16 amino acids. Germline lookup yields CDR1 SEHNR and CDR2 FQNEAQ (reference sequence). The ends lost 5 bases at V and 0 bases at J; junction bases unmatched: 8. CDR3: CASSPRGSGSTDTQYF. The CDR3 DNA reads as TGTGCCAGCAGCCCCCGAGGTAGCGGGAGCACAGATACGCAGTATTTT. Based on the CDR3 plus reference TRBV7-9 and TRBJ2-3, the full variable domain is DTGVSQNPRHKITKRGQNVTFRCDPISEHNRLYWYRQTLGQGPEFLTYFQNEAQLEKSRLLSDRFSAERPKGSFSTLEIQRTEQGDSAMYLCASSPRGSGSTDTQYFGPGTRLTVL.

The V call is TRBV7-9, the J call TRBJ2-2, with D perhaps TRBD1 or TRBD2 (5 bases each). CDR1 SEHNR and CDR2 FQNEAQ come from the germline V gene (reference sequence). Trimming took 8 bases from V and 2 from J, leaving 27 bases between them. The CDR3 length is 19 residues. This CDR3 is CASRGPRTPKGTNTGELFF. The CDR3 DNA sequence: TGTGCCAGCCGTGGCCCGAGGACGCCCAAAGGGACCAACACCGGGGAGCTGTTTTTT.

With regard to this clone: This same CDR3 is encoded by further DNA sequences in the sample. The V call is TRBV6-5, the J call TRBJ2-5; TRBD2 matches at 7 bases. Germline assignment: CDR1 MNHEY and CDR2 SVGAGI. This CDR3 has 14 residues. The V segment lost 3 bases and the J segment 2 bases; nucleotides outside the gene matches: 3. As DNA, the CDR3 is TGTGCCAGCAGTTATGGCGGGGGACAAGAGACCCAGTACTTC. Its translation is CASSYGGGQETQYF.

V is TRBV27 and J is TRBJ2-2; D is perhaps TRBD2 (6 bases). Germline CDR1 reads MNHEY; CDR2 reads SMNVEV (reference sequence). V was shortened by 3 bases and J by 7 bases, with 6 bases between the two germline ends. This CDR3 comprises 12 residues. This CDR3 is CASSLGGGELFF. As DNA, the CDR3 is TGTGCCAGCAGTTTGGGGGGCGGGGAGCTGTTTTTT.

The genes are TRBV30 and TRBJ2-5, with TRBD1 matching over 9 bases. Trimming cost V 5 bases and J 5 bases; bases outside gene matches: 18. CDR3 size: 17 residues. Germline CDR1 reads GTSNPN; CDR2 reads SVGIG (reference sequence). As DNA, the CDR3 is TGTGCCTGGGGGATTGACCCGGGACAGGGTATTTCGGAGACCCAGTACTTC. It is translated as CAWGIDPGQGISETQYF.

This clone was observed many times. This chain connects TRBV14 to TRBJ2-7, with D possibly being TRBD1 or TRBD2 (5 bases each). V gave up 1 base and J gave up 5 bases, with 12 bases separating them. CDR1 is SGHDN, CDR2 FVKESK, per germline. This CDR3 has 14 amino acids. The CDR3 reads CASSQGLGGDEQYF. CDR3 nucleotides: TGTGCCAGCAGCCAAGGACTTGGGGGTGACGAGCAGTACTTC.

V and J are TRBV4-1 and TRBJ1-4; maybe TRBD1 (5 bases). Germline V CDR1 and CDR2: MGHRA, YSYEKL. V shed 1 base and J shed 7 bases, with 13 bases lying between them. The length of the CDR3 is 15 residues. DNA of the CDR3: TGCGCCAGCAGCCAAGGGGGCAGGGAGGGTGAAAAACTGTTTTTT. It specifies CASSQGGREGEKLFF.

The V and J genes are TRBV6-5 and TRBJ2-1; TRBD2 matches at 8 bases. The V and J ends lost 6 bases and 8 bases, in that order; junction bases with no gene match: 9. There are 14 residues in the CDR3. Germline V gene lookup returns CDR1 MNHEY and CDR2 SVGAGI. The CDR3 loop reads CASRSGRVSDEQFF. CDR3 coding DNA: TGTGCCAGCAGGAGCGGGAGAGTCTCCGATGAGCAGTTCTTC.

The CDR3 loop reads CATSDLTGLGGELFF. DNA of the CDR3: TGTGCCACCAGTGATTTAACCGGGCTTGGGGGGGAGCTGTTTTTT. V gene TRBV24-1 combines with J gene TRBJ2-2; unclear D gene. The germline V and J ends were trimmed by 1 base and 8 bases, with 13 bases remaining between them. The CDR3 length is 15 residues. Germline assignment: CDR1 KGHDR and CDR2 SFDVKD.

This clone turned up a few times. The genes are TRBV11-3 and TRBJ1-3, with no clear D. V was clipped by 2 bases and J by 0 bases, with 11 bases between them. Germline CDR1 and CDR2: SGHNT and YENEEA. There are 16 residues in the CDR3. The CDR3 DNA follows: TGTGCCAGCAGCTTAACGCGGCAGAGCTCTGGAAACACCATATATTTT. Protein: CASSLTRQSSGNTIYF.

The chain combines TRBV4-1 with TRBJ1-2, with D possibly being TRBD1 (5 bases). Between the trimmed V and J ends, which lost 4 bases and 0 bases, there was a span of 12 bases. This CDR3 is built from 15 residues. The germline CDR1 and CDR2 sequences are MGHRA and YSYEKL. CDR3 amino acids: CASSRPGTSNYGYTF. The CDR3 nucleotides read TGCGCCAGCAGCCGTCCCGGGACCTCTAACTATGGCTACACCTTC.

V usage is TRBV7-2 and J usage is TRBJ2-5, with 7 bases matching TRBD1. Trimming at V came to 6 bases and at J to 5 bases, leaving 6 bases not matched to a gene. The CDR3 length is 13 residues. Germline CDR1 and CDR2: SGHTA and FQGNSA. CDR3 protein: CASSLTGVETQYF. DNA of the CDR3: TGTGCCAGCAGTCTCACAGGGGTTGAGACCCAGTACTTC.